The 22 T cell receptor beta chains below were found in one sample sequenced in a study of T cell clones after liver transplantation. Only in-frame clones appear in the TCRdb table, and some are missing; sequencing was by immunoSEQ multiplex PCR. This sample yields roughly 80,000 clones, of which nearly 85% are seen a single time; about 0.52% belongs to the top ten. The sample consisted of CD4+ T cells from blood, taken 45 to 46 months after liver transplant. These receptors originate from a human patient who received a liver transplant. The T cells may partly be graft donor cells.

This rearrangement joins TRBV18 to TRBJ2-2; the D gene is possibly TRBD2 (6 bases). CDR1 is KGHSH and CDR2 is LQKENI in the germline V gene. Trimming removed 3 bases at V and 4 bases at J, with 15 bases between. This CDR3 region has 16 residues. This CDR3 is CASSPSWRGSTGELFF. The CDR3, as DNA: TGTGCCAGCTCACCTTCCTGGCGGGGATCCACCGGGGAGCTGTTTTTT.

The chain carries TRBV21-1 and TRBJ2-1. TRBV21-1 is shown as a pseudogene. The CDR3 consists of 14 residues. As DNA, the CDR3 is TGTGCCAGCAGCCACCGGGACCACTACAATGAGCAGTTCTTC. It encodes CASSHRDHYNEQFF.

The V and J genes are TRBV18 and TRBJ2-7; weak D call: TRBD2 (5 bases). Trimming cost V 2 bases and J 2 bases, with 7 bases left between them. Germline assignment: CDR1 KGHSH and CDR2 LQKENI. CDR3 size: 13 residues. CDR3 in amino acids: CASSPGLTYEQYF. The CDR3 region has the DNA TGTGCCAGCTCACCAGGACTGACCTACGAGCAGTACTTC.

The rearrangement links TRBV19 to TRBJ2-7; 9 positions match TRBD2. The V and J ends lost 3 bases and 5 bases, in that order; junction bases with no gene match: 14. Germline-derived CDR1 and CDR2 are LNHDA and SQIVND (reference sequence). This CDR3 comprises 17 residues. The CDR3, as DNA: TGTGCCAGTAGTATTTCAGGGCGGGAGGGTTCTTGGAACGAGCAGTACTTC. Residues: CASSISGREGSWNEQYF.

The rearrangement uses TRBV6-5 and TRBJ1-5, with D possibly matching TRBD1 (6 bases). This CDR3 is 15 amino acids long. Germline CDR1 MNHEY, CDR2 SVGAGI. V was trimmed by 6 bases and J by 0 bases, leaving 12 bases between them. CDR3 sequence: CASSLDRSSNQPQHF. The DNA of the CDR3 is TGTGCCAGCAGCCTAGACAGGAGTAGCAATCAGCCCCAGCATTTT.

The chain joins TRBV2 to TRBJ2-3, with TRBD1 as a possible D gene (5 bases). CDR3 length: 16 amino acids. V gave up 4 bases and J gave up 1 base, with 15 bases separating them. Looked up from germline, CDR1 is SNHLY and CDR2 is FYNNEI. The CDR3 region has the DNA TGTGCCAGCAGTGCTGAAGGGCAGGGTGGCACAGATACGCAGTATTTT. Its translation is CASSAEGQGGTDTQYF. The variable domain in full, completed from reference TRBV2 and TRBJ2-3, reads EPEVTQTPSHQVTQMGQEVILRCVPISNHLYFYWYRQILGQKVEFLVSFYNNEISEKSEIFDDQFSVERPDGSNFTLKIRSTKLEDSAMYFCASSAEGQGGTDTQYFGPGTRLTVL.

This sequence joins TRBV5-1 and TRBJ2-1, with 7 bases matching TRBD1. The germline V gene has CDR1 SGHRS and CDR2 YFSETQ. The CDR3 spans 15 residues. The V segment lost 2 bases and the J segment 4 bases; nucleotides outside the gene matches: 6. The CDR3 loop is CASSFPGTVYNEQFF. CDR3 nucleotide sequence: TGCGCCAGCAGCTTCCCCGGGACAGTTTACAATGAGCAGTTCTTC.

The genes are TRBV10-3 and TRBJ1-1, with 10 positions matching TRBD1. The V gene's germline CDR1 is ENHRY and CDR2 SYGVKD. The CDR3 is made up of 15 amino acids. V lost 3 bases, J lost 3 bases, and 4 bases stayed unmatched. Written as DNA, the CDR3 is TGTGCCATCAGTGAATCCGGACAGGGGGACACTGAAGCTTTCTTT. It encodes CAISESGQGDTEAFF.

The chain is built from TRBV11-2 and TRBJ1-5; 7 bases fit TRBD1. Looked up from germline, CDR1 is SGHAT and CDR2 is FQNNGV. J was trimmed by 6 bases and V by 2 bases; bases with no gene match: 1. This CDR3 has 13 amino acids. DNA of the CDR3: TGTGCCAGCAGCTTACAGGGGGGTCAGCCCCAGCATTTT. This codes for CASSLQGGQPQHF.

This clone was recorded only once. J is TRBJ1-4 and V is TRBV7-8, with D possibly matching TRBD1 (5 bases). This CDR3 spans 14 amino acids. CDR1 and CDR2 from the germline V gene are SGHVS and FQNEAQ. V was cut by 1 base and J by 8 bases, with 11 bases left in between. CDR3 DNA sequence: TGTGCCAGCAGCTTAGGGGGGGGAGAAGAAAAACTGTTTTTT. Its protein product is CASSLGGGEEKLFF.

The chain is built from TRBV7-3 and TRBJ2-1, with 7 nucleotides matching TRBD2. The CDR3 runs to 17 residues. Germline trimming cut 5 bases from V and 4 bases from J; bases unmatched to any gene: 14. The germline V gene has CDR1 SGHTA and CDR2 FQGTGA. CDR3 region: CASSPGGSRTRYNEQFF. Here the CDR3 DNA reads TGTGCCAGCAGCCCGGGGGGAAGTAGGACTAGATACAATGAGCAGTTCTTC.

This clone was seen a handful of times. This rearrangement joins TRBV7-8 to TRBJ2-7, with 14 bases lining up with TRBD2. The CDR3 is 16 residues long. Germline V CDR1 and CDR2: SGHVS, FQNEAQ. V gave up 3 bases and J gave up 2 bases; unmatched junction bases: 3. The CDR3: CASSFRTSGRTYEQYF. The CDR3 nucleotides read TGTGCCAGCAGCTTTCGGACTAGCGGGAGGACCTACGAGCAGTACTTC.

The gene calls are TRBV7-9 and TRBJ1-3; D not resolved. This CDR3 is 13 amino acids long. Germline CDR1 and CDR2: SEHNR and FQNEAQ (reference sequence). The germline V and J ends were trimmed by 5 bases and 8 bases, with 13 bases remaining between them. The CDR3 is CASSPKSRDTIYF. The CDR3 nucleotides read TGTGCCAGCAGCCCGAAGTCCCGGGACACCATATATTTT.

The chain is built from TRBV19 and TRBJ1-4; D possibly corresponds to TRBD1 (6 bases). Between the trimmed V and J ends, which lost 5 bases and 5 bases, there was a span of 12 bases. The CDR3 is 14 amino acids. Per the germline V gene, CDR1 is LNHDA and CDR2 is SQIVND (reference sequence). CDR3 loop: CASSRTVVNEKLFF. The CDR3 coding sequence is TGTGCCAGTAGTCGGACAGTTGTCAATGAAAAACTGTTTTTT.

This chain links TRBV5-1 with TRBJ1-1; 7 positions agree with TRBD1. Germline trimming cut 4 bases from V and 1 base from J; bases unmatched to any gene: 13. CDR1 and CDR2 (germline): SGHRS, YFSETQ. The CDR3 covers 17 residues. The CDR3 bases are TGCGCCAGCAGCCGCGGTTTGACAGGGTGGCAGAACACTGAAGCTTTCTTT. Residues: CASSRGLTGWQNTEAFF.

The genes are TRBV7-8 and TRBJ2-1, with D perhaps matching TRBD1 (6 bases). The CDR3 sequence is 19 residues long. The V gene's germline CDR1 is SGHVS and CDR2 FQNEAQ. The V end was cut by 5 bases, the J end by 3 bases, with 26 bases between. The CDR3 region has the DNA TGTGCCAGCAGCCCCGAGGGCCTTACAGGGAAAGCCTTCTACAATGAGCAGTTCTTC. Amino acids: CASSPEGLTGKAFYNEQFF.

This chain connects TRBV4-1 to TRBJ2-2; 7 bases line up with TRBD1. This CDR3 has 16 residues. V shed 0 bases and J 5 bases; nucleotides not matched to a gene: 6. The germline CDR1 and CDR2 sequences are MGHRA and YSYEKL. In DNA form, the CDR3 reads TGCGCCAGCAGCCAAGACACAGGGGCCAGGACCGGGGAGCTGTTTTTT. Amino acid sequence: CASSQDTGARTGELFF.

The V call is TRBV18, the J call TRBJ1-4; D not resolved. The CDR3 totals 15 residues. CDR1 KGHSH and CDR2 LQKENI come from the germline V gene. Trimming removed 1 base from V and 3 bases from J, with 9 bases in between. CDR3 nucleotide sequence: TGTGCCAGCTCACCACTACGGAAACCTAATGAAAAACTGTTTTTT. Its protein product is CASSPLRKPNEKLFF.

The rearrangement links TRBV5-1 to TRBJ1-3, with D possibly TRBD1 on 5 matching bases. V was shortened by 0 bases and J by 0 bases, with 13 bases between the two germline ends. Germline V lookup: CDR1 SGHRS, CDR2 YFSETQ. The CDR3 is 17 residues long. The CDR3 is CASSLGTGGNSGNTIYF. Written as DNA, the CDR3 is TGCGCCAGCAGCTTGGGGACTGGGGGTAACTCTGGAAACACCATATATTTT.

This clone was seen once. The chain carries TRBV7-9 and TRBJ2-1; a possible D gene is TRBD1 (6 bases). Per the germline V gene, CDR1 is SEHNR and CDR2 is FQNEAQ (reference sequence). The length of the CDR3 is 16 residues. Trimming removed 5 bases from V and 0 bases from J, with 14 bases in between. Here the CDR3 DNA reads TGTGCCAGCAGCCCTGACAGGTGGAGCTCCTACAATGAGCAGTTCTTC. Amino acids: CASSPDRWSSYNEQFF.

CDR3 protein: CSVDTVEAFF. The CDR3 nucleotides read TGCAGCGTTGATACGGTTGAAGCTTTCTTT. The chain is built from TRBV29-1 and TRBJ1-1; D gene ambiguous. CDR1 and CDR2 (germline): SQVTM, ANQGSEA. The CDR3 covers 10 residues. The ends were cut back, 3 bases at V and 7 bases at J, with 6 bases in the middle. Variable domain in full (rest from reference TRBV29-1 and TRBJ1-1): SAVISQKPSRDICQRGTSLTIQCQVDSQVTMMFWYRQQPGQSLTLIATANQGSEATYESGFVIDKFPISRPNLTFSTLTVSNMSPEDSSIYLCSVDTVEAFFGQGTRLTVV.

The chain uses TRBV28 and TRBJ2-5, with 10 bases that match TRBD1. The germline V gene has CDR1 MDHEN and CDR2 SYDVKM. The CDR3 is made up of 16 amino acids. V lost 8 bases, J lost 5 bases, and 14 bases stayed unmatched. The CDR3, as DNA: TGTGCCAGCTCCAAACTCGGGACAGGGGCACGGGAGACCCAGTACTTC. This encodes CASSKLGTGARETQYF.